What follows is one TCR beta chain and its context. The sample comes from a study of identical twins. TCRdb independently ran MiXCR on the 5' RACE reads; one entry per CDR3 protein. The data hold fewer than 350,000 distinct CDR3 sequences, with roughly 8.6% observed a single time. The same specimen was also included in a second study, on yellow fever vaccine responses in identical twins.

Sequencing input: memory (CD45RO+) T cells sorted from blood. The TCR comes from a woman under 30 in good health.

CDR3 sequence (DNA): TGTGCCAGCAGCCAAGGGCAGGGGGTTGGCTATGGCTACACCTTC. Translation: CASSQGQGVGYGYTF. The genes are TRBV3-1 and TRBJ1-2; 7 positions match TRBD1. The trim removed 1 base at V and 4 bases at J, leaving 6 bases unmatched. The CDR3 is 15 amino acids. CDR1 is LGHDT and CDR2 is YNNKEL in the germline V gene (reference sequence).